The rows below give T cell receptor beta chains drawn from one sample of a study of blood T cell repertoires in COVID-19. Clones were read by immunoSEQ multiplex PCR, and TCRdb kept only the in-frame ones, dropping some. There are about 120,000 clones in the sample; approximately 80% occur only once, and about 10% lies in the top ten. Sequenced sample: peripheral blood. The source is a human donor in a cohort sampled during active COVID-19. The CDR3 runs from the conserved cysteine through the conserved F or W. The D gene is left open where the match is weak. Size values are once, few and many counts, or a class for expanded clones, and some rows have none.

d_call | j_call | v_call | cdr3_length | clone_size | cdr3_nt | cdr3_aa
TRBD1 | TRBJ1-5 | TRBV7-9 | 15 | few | TGTGCCAGCAGCTCGGGGACAGGGTTCAATCAGCCCCAGCATTTT | CASSSGTGFNQPQHF
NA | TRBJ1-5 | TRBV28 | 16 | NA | TGTGCCAGCATTTTTACGGGAATCTATAGCAATCAGCCCCAGCATTTT | CASIFTGIYSNQPQHF
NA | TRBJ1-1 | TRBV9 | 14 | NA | TGTGCCAGCAACCCCCAGGGCTTCGGCACTGAAGCTTTCTTT | CASNPQGFGTEAFF
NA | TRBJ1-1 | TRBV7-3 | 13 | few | TGTGCCAGCAGCGCAACGGTGAACACTGAAGCTTTCTTT | CASSATVNTEAFF
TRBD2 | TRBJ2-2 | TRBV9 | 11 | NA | TGTGCCAGGGGGGGGACCGGGGAGCTGTTTTTT | CARGGTGELFF
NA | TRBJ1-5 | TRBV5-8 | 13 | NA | TGTGCCAGCGGACACAGGGAGGGTCAGCCCCAGCATTTT | CASGHREGQPQHF
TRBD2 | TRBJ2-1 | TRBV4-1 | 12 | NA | TGCGCCAGCAGCCAACCGGGACTAGCGCCGTTCTTC | CASSQPGLAPFF
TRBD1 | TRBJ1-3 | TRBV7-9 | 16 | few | TGTGCCAGCAGCTTATCAGGGGGCGCGGGTGGAAACACCATATATTTT | CASSLSGGAGGNTIYF
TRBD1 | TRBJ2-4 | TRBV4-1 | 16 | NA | TGCGCCAGCAGCCAACAACAGGGGATTGACAAAAACATTCAGTACTTC | CASSQQQGIDKNIQYF
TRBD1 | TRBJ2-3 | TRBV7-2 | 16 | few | TGTGCCAGCAGCCAGGGGCAGGGGGCGAGGACAGATACGCAGTATTTT | CASSQGQGARTDTQYF
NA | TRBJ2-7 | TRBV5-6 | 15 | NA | TGTGCCAGCAGCGGGCCTCGCGGGGAATGGTACGAGCAGTACTTC | CASSGPRGEWYEQYF
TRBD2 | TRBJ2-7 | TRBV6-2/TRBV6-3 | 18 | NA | TGTGCCAGCAGTTACCCTCTGGGACTAGCGGGAGCTTCCCACGAGCAGTACTTC | CASSYPLGLAGASHEQYF